The clone carrying this TCR beta chain is medium-sized within its sample. Its antigen remains unknown. The sample carries other DNA sequences with the same CDR3. The sample belongs to a study of ipilimumab plus nivolumab after autologous stem cell transplantation. Starting 14 to 28 days after autologous transplant, ipilimumab 1 mg/kg was given. Through week 26, nivolumab 3 mg/kg IV was given weeks 1, 4, 7, 10, then biweekly. Notes on the study in general: Per the authors, repertoire, Treg and microbiota data justify further study.

The data were produced by immunoSEQ multiplex PCR, yet TCRdb's version contains in-frame clones alone and is incomplete. The table shows around 19,000 clones, with 81% occurring only once. CDR3 size: 13 residues. V was pared by 6 bases and J by 3 bases, with 11 bases between. CDR1 is MNHNS, CDR2 SASEGT, per germline. The chain employs TRBV6-1 and TRBJ1-2; no clear D. The sample here was PBMCs, taken in a trial of ipilimumab plus nivolumab as post-transplant consolidation. This receptor was taken from a male donor with diffuse large B-cell lymphoma. CDR3 in amino acids: CASSEWTDYGYTF. CDR3 in DNA: TGTGCCAGCAGCGAATGGACGGACTATGGCTACACCTTC.